Presented here are 16 T cell receptor beta chains from one specimen sequenced in a study of T cell responses to AZD1222 COVID-19 vaccine. Data came from immunoSEQ multiplex PCR; TCRdb stores just in-frame clones and leaves some out. The repertoire includes approximately 100,000 clones, approximately 90% of them detected once, and approximately 3% sits in the top ten. Sequenced material: peripheral blood, taken on day 0 of AZD1222 vaccination. The receptors stem from an adult in good health.

The CDR3 region is CASSGGQSDEKLFF. CDR3 nucleotides: TGTGCCAGCAGCGGCGGACAGTCGGATGAAAAACTGTTTTTT. The chain combines TRBV21-1 with TRBJ1-4; TRBD1 reflects the table's D call only, with no check against the DNA. TRBV21-1 is tagged as a pseudogene. This CDR3 region has 14 residues.

The chain uses TRBV7-3 and TRBJ2-3; TRBD1 aligns across 7 bases. There are 15 residues in the CDR3. Germline trimming cut 5 bases from V and 4 bases from J; bases unmatched to any gene: 9. Germline-derived CDR1 and CDR2 are SGHTA and FQGTGA. CDR3 protein: CASSPNRGGSDTQYF. The CDR3 nucleotides read TGTGCCAGCAGCCCAAACAGGGGTGGATCAGATACGCAGTATTTT.

The J gene is TRBJ2-3, the V gene TRBV7-2; TRBD1 or TRBD2 may be the D gene (5 bases each). The length of the CDR3 is 16 residues. The germline gives CDR1 SGHTA, CDR2 FQGNSA. The germline V and J ends were trimmed by 4 bases and 6 bases, with 20 bases remaining between them. CDR3 sequence (DNA): TGTGCCAGCAGCTCGGCTGGGACCTGGACATTTGATACGCAGTATTTT. The encoded protein is CASSSAGTWTFDTQYF.

The genes are TRBV29-1 and TRBJ1-2; D is perhaps TRBD1 (5 bases). The germline gives CDR1 SQVTM, CDR2 ANQGSEA. This CDR3 is built from 12 residues. The V gene lost 7 bases and the J gene lost 2 bases, with 11 bases spanning the gap. Here the CDR3 reads CSGGGENYGYTF. In DNA, the CDR3 is TGCAGCGGCGGGGGTGAGAACTATGGCTACACCTTC.

V is TRBV7-2 and J is TRBJ1-6; the D is unclear. The CDR3 runs 13 residues. Germline-derived CDR1 and CDR2 are SGHTA and FQGNSA. Trimming left V 1 base short and J 9 bases short, with 7 bases between. This CDR3 is CASSLGQSSPLHF. The CDR3 DNA is TGTGCCAGCAGCTTAGGCCAGAGTTCACCCCTCCACTTT.

CDR3 region: CAWSVRTNQPQHF. CDR3 DNA: TGTGCCTGGAGTGTACGGACGAATCAGCCCCAGCATTTT. This sequence joins TRBV30 and TRBJ1-5; D uncertain. Germline values: CDR1 GTSNPN, CDR2 SVGIG (reference sequence). With 0 bases removed from V and 4 bases from J, the gap between germline ends came to 7 bases. The CDR3 extends over 13 amino acids.

This clone appeared a single time. The chain uses TRBV7-2 and TRBJ2-2; D not resolved. The ends were cut back, 5 bases at V and 2 bases at J, with 6 bases in the middle. CDR1 SGHTA and CDR2 FQGNSA come from the germline V gene. The CDR3 runs to 13 residues. DNA for the CDR3: TGTGCCAGCAGCACCCGAAACACCGGGGAGCTGTTTTTT. Translation: CASSTRNTGELFF.

V and J are TRBV19 and TRBJ2-2, with D possibly TRBD2 on 7 matching bases. CDR3 length: 18 amino acids. Trimming pared 5 bases from V and 0 bases from J, leaving 19 bases between. CDR1 and CDR2 (germline): LNHDA, SQIVND (reference sequence). CDR3 DNA: TGTGCCAGTAGTGGGGGCCCTAGCGGACATCCGAACACCGGGGAGCTGTTTTTT. Encoded protein: CASSGGPSGHPNTGELFF.

This clone was detected a few times. The rearrangement uses TRBV9 and TRBJ2-7; D call uncertain. The germline gives CDR1 SGDLS, CDR2 YYNGEE. Trimming removed 4 bases at V and 1 base at J, with 15 bases between. The CDR3 loop spans 15 amino acids. CDR3 coding DNA: TGTGCCAGCAGCCCCCAGATGGCCGGATCCTACGAGCAGTACTTC. Protein product: CASSPQMAGSYEQYF.

In DNA, the CDR3 is TGTGCCAGCACCCCAGTCCGGCAGAGCACAGATACGCAGTATTTT. This encodes CASTPVRQSTDTQYF. V and J are TRBV2 and TRBJ2-3; D gene unclear. With 7 bases removed from V and 0 bases from J, the gap between germline ends came to 14 bases. CDR1 is SNHLY and CDR2 is FYNNEI in the germline V gene. This CDR3 is 15 amino acids long.

This sequence joins TRBV5-5 and TRBJ1-2; TRBD1 might be the D (5 bases). There are 14 residues in the CDR3. Germline lookup yields CDR1 SGHKS and CDR2 YYEKEE (reference sequence). The germline V and J ends were trimmed by 3 bases and 3 bases, with 12 bases remaining between them. CDR3 region: CASSSGTGYYGYTF. For the CDR3, the DNA is TGTGCCAGCAGCTCTGGGACGGGCTACTATGGCTACACCTTC.

CDR3 in amino acids: CASSPTGTGVSPLHF. For the CDR3, the DNA is TGTGCCAGCTCACCAACTGGGACAGGGGTATCACCCCTCCACTTT. The chain combines TRBV18 with TRBJ1-6; 10 bases match TRBD1. The CDR3 sequence is 15 residues long. CDR1 KGHSH and CDR2 LQKENI come from the germline V gene. V shed 2 bases and J 10 bases; nucleotides not matched to a gene: 5.

This chain uses TRBV2 with TRBJ1-5, with D tentatively TRBD1 (5 bases). Germline values: CDR1 SNHLY, CDR2 FYNNEI. Trimming removed 5 bases from V and 3 bases from J, with 14 bases in between. This CDR3 contains 15 residues. The CDR3 spells CASSLDKGNNQPQHF. The CDR3 DNA reads TGTGCCAGCAGTTTGGACAAAGGAAACAATCAGCCCCAGCATTTT.

This clone came up a few times. The chain is built from TRBV6-2 or TRBV6-3 and TRBJ1-4; TRBD1 agrees at 9 bases. The germline V gene has CDR1 MNHEY and CDR2 SVGEGT. This CDR3 spans 15 amino acids. V was clipped by 2 bases and J by 7 bases; unmatched bases: 5. CDR3 sequence: CASSYTGTGPEKLFF. In DNA, the CDR3 is TGTGCCAGCAGTTACACCGGGACAGGGCCTGAAAAACTGTTTTTT.

The gene calls are TRBV9 and TRBJ2-3, with no clear D. This CDR3 has 14 residues. The V end lost 0 bases, the J end lost 0 bases, and 5 bases lay between the germline ends. CDR1 is SGDLS and CDR2 is YYNGEE in the germline V gene. DNA for the CDR3: TGTGCCAGCAGCGTAGCGTGGAGCACAGATACGCAGTATTTT. Protein product: CASSVAWSTDTQYF.

The rearrangement uses TRBV6-2 or TRBV6-3 and TRBJ1-1; perhaps TRBD1 as D (6 bases). This CDR3 contains 16 residues. Trimming removed 2 bases at V and 2 bases at J, with 15 bases between. Germline CDR1 MNHEY, CDR2 SVGEGT. CDR3 region: CASSYATGRGNTEAFF. CDR3 DNA: TGTGCCAGCAGTTACGCCACAGGGAGGGGAAACACTGAAGCTTTCTTT.